The 9 T cell receptor beta chains presented below share a single source sample, sequenced in a study of T cells in localized non-small cell lung cancer. Repertoires were generated with immunoSEQ multiplex PCR, while TCRdb's copy carries only in-frame clones and drops some. This sample carries 50,000 to 55,000 clones, more than 85% of them seen once, and the ten largest clones take approximately 15%. The specimen comprised PBMCs, sampled before any cancer treatment. All receptors come from a female donor with stage II lung adenocarcinoma.

The CDR3 reads CASSDLSGQRDLGYTF. In DNA form, the CDR3 reads TGTGCCAGCAGTGATTTATCCGGACAAAGGGATTTGGGCTACACCTTC. The rearrangement uses TRBV2 and TRBJ1-2; tentatively, D is TRBD1 (5 bases). CDR1 and CDR2 (germline): SNHLY, FYNNEI. The CDR3 length is 16 residues. The V end lost 3 bases, the J end lost 8 bases, and 22 bases lay between the germline ends.

The chain recombines TRBV5-4 with TRBJ1-4; a weak D match, TRBD1 (5 bases). The CDR3 runs to 17 residues. V was clipped by 3 bases and J by 6 bases, with 21 bases between them. Germline V gene lookup returns CDR1 SGHNT and CDR2 YYREEE (reference sequence). CDR3 sequence: CASSSNTGGPQDEKLFF. The CDR3 nucleotides are TGTGCCAGCAGCTCCAACACGGGGGGACCTCAGGATGAAAAACTGTTTTTT.

The rearrangement uses TRBV15 and TRBJ1-4; 9 positions agree with TRBD1. The CDR3 runs 15 residues. Germline V CDR1 and CDR2: LNHNV, YYDKDF (reference sequence). V shed 1 base and J 9 bases; nucleotides not matched to a gene: 6. For the CDR3, the DNA is TGTGCCACCAGCAGAGCAGGGACAGGGCAGCAAAAACTGTTTTTT. Encoded protein: CATSRAGTGQQKLFF.

The chain recombines TRBV19 with TRBJ2-7; D tentatively fits TRBD1 or TRBD2 (5 bases each). Germline V gene lookup returns CDR1 LNHDA and CDR2 SQIVND (reference sequence). Trimming pared 6 bases from V and 1 base from J, leaving 13 bases between. There are 14 residues in the CDR3. The CDR3 sequence is CASSLRGISYEQYF. The CDR3 DNA reads TGTGCCAGTAGCTTACGGGGCATATCCTACGAGCAGTACTTC.

The genes are TRBV4-2 and TRBJ2-1, with a possible D match to TRBD1 (5 bases). With 1 base removed from V and 6 bases from J, the gap between germline ends came to 13 bases. The CDR3 contains 15 residues. Germline CDR1 reads LGHNA; CDR2 reads YNFKEQ. The CDR3, as DNA: TGTGCCAGCAGCCAAGGATGGGCGGACACCAATGAGCAGTTCTTC. It encodes CASSQGWADTNEQFF.

The table lists this clone with a count of one. This sequence joins TRBV15 and TRBJ2-2, with unresolved D. The ends were cut back, 11 bases at V and 7 bases at J, with 14 bases in the middle. CDR1 is LNHNV, CDR2 YYDKDF, per germline (reference sequence). This CDR3 contains 12 residues. CDR3 sequence (DNA): TGTGCCGCGAAAGGTCAGATCGGGGAGCTGTTTTTT. This codes for CAAKGQIGELFF. The full variable domain, in which reference TRBV15 and TRBJ2-2 provide the parts outside the CDR3, is DAMVIQNPRYQVTQFGKPVTLSCSQTLNHNVMYWYQQKSSQAPKLLFHYYDKDFNNEADTPDNFQSRRPNTSFCFLDIRSPGLGDTAMYLCAAKGQIGELFFGEGSRLTVL.

J is TRBJ1-1 and V is TRBV19; 8 positions agree with TRBD1. The CDR3 has 13 residues. The germline gives CDR1 LNHDA, CDR2 SQIVND (reference sequence). V was pared by 6 bases and J by 7 bases, with 7 bases of the junction left unmatched. The CDR3 is CASRDRAYDEAFF. The CDR3 coding sequence is TGTGCCAGTAGGGACAGGGCCTATGATGAAGCTTTCTTT.

This chain links TRBV6-6 with TRBJ2-7, with 7 bases aligning to TRBD2. V trimming: 6 bases; J trimming: 5 bases; junction bases outside the gene matches: 13. The germline V gene has CDR1 MNHNY and CDR2 SVGAGI (reference sequence). There are 15 residues in the CDR3. DNA for the CDR3: TGTGCCAGCAGCTCCCTCTGGGGAGGGAGGGACGAGCAGTACTTC. It yields the protein CASSSLWGGRDEQYF.

The chain joins TRBV6-6 to TRBJ1-1; D remains unclear. The CDR3 length is 15 residues. V was pared by 0 bases and J by 1 base, with 9 bases between. Per the germline V gene, CDR1 is MNHNY and CDR2 is SVGAGI (reference sequence). The CDR3 nucleotides read TGTGCCAGCAGTTACTCCGAGGTTCGGAACACTGAAGCTTTCTTT. Residues: CASSYSEVRNTEAFF.